This is a list of T cell receptor beta chains from one sample in a study of Graves' ophthalmopathy and Graves' hyperthyroidism. TCRdb used MiXCR to reprocess the multiplex PCR reads, holding one entry per CDR3 protein. The table shows almost 750,000 distinct CDR3 sequences, with 40% occurring only once. Sequencing used peripheral blood. The receptor source for this set is an adult man with Graves' ophthalmopathy. Each CDR3 is given with its conserved first and last residue. Each record gives: V gene, D gene, J gene, clone size, CDR3 DNA, CDR3 protein. D genes are given only for firm matches. Size is stated for part of the rows, as once, few or many counts, or as a class when the clone is expanded.

>TRBV6-5|-|TRBJ1-4|-
TGTGCCAGCAGCCGTCGGGCCAGGGGAATGAATGAAAAACTGTTTTTT
CASSRRARGMNEKLFF
>TRBV10-3|TRBD1|TRBJ1-2|once
TGTGCCAGCAGTTACTCGGGACAGGGGCCTAACTATGGCTACACCTTC
CASSYSGQGPNYGYTF
>TRBV20-1|TRBD2|TRBJ2-7|few
TGCAGTGCTGCGAGGAGGCTAGCGGGAGGAGGCGAGCAGTACTTC
CSAARRLAGGGEQYF
>TRBV12-3/TRBV12-4|TRBD1|TRBJ1-2|-
TGTGCCAGCAGTTCACACCCGACAGGGCCTTATGGCTACACCTTC
CASSSHPTGPYGYTF
>TRBV20-1|TRBD1|TRBJ1-1|-
TGCAGTGCTAAACAGGGGGCCATGAACACTGAAGCTTTCTTT
CSAKQGAMNTEAFF
>TRBV20-1|-|TRBJ2-5|many
TGCAGTGCTAGAGAAGTGGGGTGGGCAGAGACCCAGTACTTC
CSAREVGWAETQYF
>TRBV24-1|TRBD2|TRBJ2-5|many
TGTGCCACCAGTTTTAGCGGGGACGGGGAGACCCAGTACTTC
CATSFSGDGETQYF
>TRBV6-1|-|TRBJ1-4|-
TGTGCCAGCAGTTACATGGGGGGCGGTGAAAAACTGTTTTTT
CASSYMGGGEKLFF
>TRBV12-3/TRBV12-4|-|TRBJ1-2|-
TGTGCCAGCAGCCGACTGACAGGCTATGGCTACACCTTC
CASSRLTGYGYTF
>TRBV9|-|TRBJ1-6|-
TGTGCCAGCAGCAAATCAGGAAACAATTCACCCCTCCACTTT
CASSKSGNNSPLHF
>TRBV6-2/TRBV6-3|-|TRBJ2-5|few
TGTGCCAGCAGTTACGGTTACGGGGGATCGCAGACCCAGTACTTC
CASSYGYGGSQTQYF
>TRBV2|TRBD1|TRBJ1-4|-
TGTGCCAGCGCACCCGAAGGGACAGGGGATGAAAAACTGCTTTTT
CASAPEGTGDEKLLF
>TRBV20-1|TRBD1|TRBJ2-5|-
TGCAGTGCTACCGAGGTGGCAGGGGGAAATGGTTTGGAGACCCAGTACTTC
CSATEVAGGNGLETQYF
>TRBV12-3/TRBV12-4|-|TRBJ1-2|-
TGTGCCAGCAGTAATCTGTCTAGTCGCGGCTACACCTTC
CASSNLSSRGYTF
>TRBV10-3|-|TRBJ1-1|few
TGTGCCATCGGGCGGGGGCCGAACACTGAAGCTTTCTTT
CAIGRGPNTEAFF
>TRBV29-1|-|TRBJ1-2|many
TGCAGCGTTGACGACTATGGCTACACCTTC
CSVDDYGYTF
>TRBV5-4|TRBD1|TRBJ2-6|many
TGTGCCAGCACCGCGGACAGGCTTAGGGCCAACGTCCTGACTTTC
CASTADRLRANVLTF
>TRBV7-2|TRBD1|TRBJ2-7|many
TGTGCCAGCAGCATCACCGGGACAGGGGGCTACGAGCAGTACTTC
CASSITGTGGYEQYF
>TRBV11-2|-|TRBJ2-5|-
TGTGCCAGCAGCCGATCAGGGATGGAGACCCAGTACTTC
CASSRSGMETQYF
>TRBV4-2|-|TRBJ2-5|many
TGTGCCAGCAGCCAGATCCCCATGCAAGAGACCCAGTACTTC
CASSQIPMQETQYF
>TRBV11-1|-|TRBJ1-1|-
TGTGCCAGAGGGACGACCGCTGAAGCTTTCTTT
CARGTTAEAFF
>TRBV20-1|-|TRBJ1-2|-
TGCAGTGCTAGAGATCAGAGGGTTCACTATGGCTACACCTTC
CSARDQRVHYGYTF
>TRBV7-2|TRBD2|TRBJ2-7|few
TGTGCCAGCAGCCTCGGGAGGGCGATCTCCTACGAGCAGTACTTC
CASSLGRAISYEQYF
>TRBV29-1|TRBD1|TRBJ1-2|-
TGCAGCGGATACGGGACAGCCTATGGCTACACCTTC
CSGYGTAYGYTF